A selection of T cell receptor beta chains follows, all from one sample in a study of blood T cell repertoires in COVID-19. Generated by immunoSEQ multiplex PCR, the TCRdb table keeps only in-frame clones and is missing some. The repertoire holds roughly 500,000 clones, with 88% as singletons. Sequencing was performed on PBMCs or T cells enriched from blood (not recorded which). The receptors stem from a woman aged 40 to 55 who had recovered from COVID-19. Each CDR3 is given with its conserved first and last residue. The D gene is left open where the match is weak. Where a row states a size, it is once, few, many or the class of an expanded clone; other rows omit it.

>-|-|TRBV7-8|TRBJ2-3
CASSSSGSDTQYF
TGTGCCAGCAGCTCCTCAGGGTCAGATACGCAGTATTTT
>-|-|TRBV7-8|TRBJ2-7
CASSLADRAGGEQYF
TGTGCCAGCAGCTTAGCGGACAGGGCCGGGGGGGAGCAGTACTTC
>-|TRBD2|TRBV27|TRBJ2-3
CASSTGTSGTDTQYF
TGTGCCAGCAGCACTGGGACTAGCGGCACAGATACGCAGTATTTT
>-|TRBD2|TRBV14|TRBJ2-1
CASSLGTSGAYNEQFF
TGTGCCAGCAGCCTCGGGACTAGCGGGGCCTACAATGAGCAGTTCTTC
>few|TRBD1|TRBV2|TRBJ1-2
CATTLGTAYYGYTF
TGTGCCACAACCTTGGGGACAGCATACTATGGCTACACCTTC
>few|-|TRBV20-1|TRBJ1-4
CSAFLREKLFF
TGCAGTGCATTTCTCAGGGAAAAACTGTTTTTT
>-|-|TRBV11-3|TRBJ2-7
CASSFSEGTYEQYF
TGTGCCAGCAGCTTTTCGGAGGGAACCTACGAGCAGTACTTC
>-|TRBD2|TRBV18|TRBJ2-6
CASSPPGLGISGANVLTF
TGTGCCAGCTCACCCCCGGGACTAGGGATCTCTGGGGCCAACGTCCTGACTTTC
>-|TRBD1|TRBV4-3|TRBJ2-1
CASSLQDLGTGRNNEQFF
TGCGCCAGCAGCCTCCAAGATCTAGGGACAGGGAGAAACAATGAGCAGTTCTTC
>-|TRBD1|TRBV5-1|TRBJ1-2
CASSLDRDRIRLGGYTF
TGCGCCAGCAGCTTAGACCGGGACAGGATAAGACTTGGCGGCTACACCTTC
>-|-|TRBV6-5|TRBJ1-2
CASRRGGVGYGYTF
TGTGCCAGCAGGAGAGGAGGTGTGGGGTATGGCTACACCTTC
>once|TRBD1|TRBV5-5|TRBJ2-3
CASSPTGGQDTQYF
TGTGCCAGCAGTCCGACAGGGGGCCAGGATACGCAGTATTTT
>once|TRBD1|TRBV27|TRBJ2-3
CASRVDRHRDTQYF
TGTGCCAGCAGGGTGGACAGGCATCGTGATACGCAGTATTTT
>-|TRBD1|TRBV5-6|TRBJ1-2
CASSPTGYGYTF
TGTGCCAGCAGCCCGACAGGGTATGGCTACACCTTC
>-|TRBD1|TRBV18|TRBJ1-1
CASSPSLDRGAFF
TGTGCCAGCTCACCGTCCTTGGACAGGGGAGCTTTCTTT
>-|TRBD1|TRBV6-1|TRBJ1-5
CASSDGTGGGQPQHF
TGTGCCAGCAGTGACGGGACAGGGGGAGGTCAGCCCCAGCATTTT
>-|-|TRBV5-5|TRBJ2-2
CASSLGSTSGGELFF
TGTGCCAGCAGCTTGGGATCAACCTCGGGCGGGGAGCTGTTTTTT
>-|TRBD2|TRBV28|TRBJ2-1
CASSPSGRERNEQFF
TGTGCCAGCAGCCCGAGCGGGAGGGAGCGGAATGAGCAGTTCTTC
>-|-|TRBV19|TRBJ1-5
CASTKTGRNQPQHF
TGTGCCAGTACGAAGACAGGCCGCAATCAGCCCCAGCATTTT
>-|TRBD2|TRBV18|TRBJ2-3
CASSPQGPSSGRATGADTQYF
TGTGCCAGCTCACCCCAAGGGCCATCTAGCGGGAGGGCCACGGGGGCAGATACGCAGTATTTT
>-|TRBD1|TRBV29-1|TRBJ2-7
CSVEVGQGDYEQYF
TGCAGCGTTGAGGTTGGACAGGGAGACTACGAGCAGTACTTC
>-|-|TRBV5-1|TRBJ2-5
CASSLAIGGRQETQYF
TGCGCCAGCAGCTTGGCCATCGGGGGTAGGCAAGAGACCCAGTACTTC
>-|TRBD2|TRBV24-1|TRBJ2-1
CATSDQRLAGAFNEQFF
TGTGCCACCAGTGACCAAAGACTAGCGGGGGCCTTCAATGAGCAGTTCTTC
>-|-|TRBV27|TRBJ2-1
CASSLGPGVSYNEQFF
TGTGCCAGCAGTTTAGGCCCCGGGGTCTCCTACAATGAGCAGTTCTTC
>-|-|TRBV20-1|TRBJ2-7
CSASSPTYEQYF
TGCAGTGCTAGTAGTCCTACCTACGAGCAGTACTTC
>-|TRBD1|TRBV19|TRBJ2-5
CASRPRPETGGWSTQYF
TGTGCCAGTAGACCCCGACCGGAGACAGGGGGCTGGTCCACCCAGTACTTC
>-|TRBD1|TRBV19|TRBJ1-5
CATRTGGGNQPQHF
TGTGCCACAAGGACAGGGGGCGGCAATCAGCCCCAGCATTTT
>-|TRBD1|TRBV29-1|TRBJ2-7
CSVLPGQGSRGPYEQYF
TGCAGCGTTTTACCGGGACAGGGATCGCGTGGGCCCTACGAGCAGTACTTC